This T cell receptor (beta chain) was obtained from a study of OX40 agonist ivuxolimab in advanced cancers. Study-wide background: Administration of intravenous ivuxolimab to patients occurred every 2 weeks at 0.01 to 10 mg/kg. Cancers in dose escalation were hepatocellular, melanoma, renal cell and head and neck. Earlier anti-PD-1, anti-PD-L1 or anti-CTLA-4 therapy was permitted; 30% to 50% had received some.

This CDR3 is 13 amino acids long. Germline V gives CDR1 KGHSH, CDR2 LQKENI. Trimming took off 7 bases at V and 6 bases at J, with 12 bases between the two ends. For this clone: As yet, its antigen is unknown.

The repertoire was sequenced with immunoSEQ multiplex PCR; TCRdb's copy has only in-frame clones and lacks some. The sample records 35,000 to 55,000 clones, 85% to 90% being singletons. The study's findings and limits: With doses of 0.1 to 3.0 mg/kg, CD4+ and CD8+ blood T cells had undergone clonal expansion by week 6.

The chain uses TRBV18 and TRBJ1-4; perhaps TRBD1 as D (6 bases). Sequencing was performed on CD4+ or CD8+ T cells sorted from blood, taken in a trial of the OX40 agonist ivuxolimab. This clonotype was obtained from an adult with an advanced solid tumor such as melanoma, head and neck, liver or kidney cancer. The CDR3 DNA is TGTGCCAGCTTCCGGGACACCTATGAAAAACTGTTTTTT. Translating gives CASFRDTYEKLFF.